This T cell receptor beta chain was sequenced for a study of shared clonotypes between healthy human individuals. Study in general: Each donor contributed plates that comprised three CD4 naive, three CD4 memory, two CD8 naive and one CD8 memory.

Libraries were prepared by immunoSEQ multiplex PCR; TCRdb keeps only in-frame clonotypes and omits some of them. This table has some 2.1 million clones, 90% to 95% appearing once. The length of the CDR3 is 10 residues. Germline CDR1 SQVTM, CDR2 ANQGSEA. Trimming took 8 bases from V and 9 from J, leaving 13 bases between them. Memory CD4+ cells were the fraction left after CD45RA+ naive selection. The specimen was naive CD4+ T cells sorted from blood. Subset in this sample: CD45RA+ positively selected. The sequence was collected from a man between 18 and 29 years old in good health. The chain employs TRBV29-1 and TRBJ1-1; D remains unclear. The chain's CDR3 is CSIGGEQAFF. As DNA, the CDR3 is TGCAGCATCGGTGGGGAGCAAGCTTTCTTT.